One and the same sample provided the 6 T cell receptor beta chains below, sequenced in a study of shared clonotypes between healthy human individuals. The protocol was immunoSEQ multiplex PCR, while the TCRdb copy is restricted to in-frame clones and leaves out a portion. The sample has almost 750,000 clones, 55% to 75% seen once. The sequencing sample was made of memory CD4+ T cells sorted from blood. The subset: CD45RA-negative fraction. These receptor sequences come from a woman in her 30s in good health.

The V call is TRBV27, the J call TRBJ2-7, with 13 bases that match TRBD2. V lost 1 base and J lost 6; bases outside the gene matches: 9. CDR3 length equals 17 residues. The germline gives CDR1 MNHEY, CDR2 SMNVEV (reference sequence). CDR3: CASSLFSTSGRAIEQYF. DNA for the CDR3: TGTGCCAGCAGTTTATTTTCTACTAGCGGGAGGGCCATCGAGCAGTACTTC.

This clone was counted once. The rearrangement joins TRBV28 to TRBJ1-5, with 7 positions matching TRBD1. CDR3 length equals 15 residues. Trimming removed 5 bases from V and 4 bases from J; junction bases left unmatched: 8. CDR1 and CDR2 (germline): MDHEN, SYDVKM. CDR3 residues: CASSPAAGGNQPQHF. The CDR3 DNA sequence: TGTGCCAGCAGTCCCGCCGCAGGGGGAAATCAGCCCCAGCATTTT.

CDR3 loop: CASSSPGQTYNEQFF. CDR3 nucleotides: TGTGCCAGCAGCTCCCCGGGACAAACCTACAATGAGCAGTTCTTC. The chain joins TRBV5-8 to TRBJ2-1, with D possibly matching TRBD1 (6 bases). Germline V CDR1 and CDR2: SGHTS, YDEGEE. There are 15 residues in the CDR3. V was pared by 3 bases and J by 2 bases, with 12 bases between.

The CDR3, as DNA: TGTGCCAGCAGTGATTATAGCAATCAGCCCCAGCATTTT. It translates to CASSDYSNQPQHF. The V gene is TRBV27, the J gene TRBJ1-5; D uncertain. The CDR3 totals 13 residues. Between the trimmed V and J ends, which lost 5 bases and 0 bases, there was a span of 5 bases. Per the germline V gene, CDR1 is MNHEY and CDR2 is SMNVEV (reference sequence).

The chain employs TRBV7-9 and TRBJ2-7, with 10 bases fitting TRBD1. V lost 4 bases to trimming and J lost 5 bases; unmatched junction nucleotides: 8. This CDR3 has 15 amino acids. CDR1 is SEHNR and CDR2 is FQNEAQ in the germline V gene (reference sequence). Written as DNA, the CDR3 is TGTGCCAGCAGCTCGGGGGACAGGGGCATCAACGAGCAGTACTTC. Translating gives CASSSGDRGINEQYF.

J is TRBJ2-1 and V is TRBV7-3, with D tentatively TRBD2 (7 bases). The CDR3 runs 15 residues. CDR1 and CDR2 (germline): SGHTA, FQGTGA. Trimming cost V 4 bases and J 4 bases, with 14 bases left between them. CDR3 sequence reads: CASSWVGGGYNEQFF. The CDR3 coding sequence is TGTGCCAGCAGCTGGGTAGGGGGAGGGTACAATGAGCAGTTCTTC.